A single sample is the source of the 29 T cell receptor beta chains below, sequenced in a study of identifying expanded T cells in peripheral blood. Assay used: immunoSEQ multiplex PCR; TCRdb lists only in-frame clones, some missing. The table has more than 95,000 clones, about four fifths seen once. The specimen was blood. All receptors derive from a person aged 18 to 70 in good health.

The rearrangement joins TRBV7-9 to TRBJ1-1, with TRBD1 matching over 7 bases. Unmatched junction bases numbered 8, after V lost 5 bases and J lost 5 bases. CDR3 length: 14 amino acids. From germline, CDR1 is SEHNR and CDR2 FQNEAQ (reference sequence). Here the CDR3 DNA reads TGTGCCAGCAGCCTGAACAGGGGAGGAACTGAAGCTTTCTTT. The encoded protein is CASSLNRGGTEAFF.

V and J are TRBV5-1 and TRBJ1-2; TRBD1 agrees at 8 bases. J gave up 8 bases and V 0 bases, and 9 bases lay outside the gene matches. The CDR3 covers 15 residues. Germline V gene data show CDR1 as SGHRS and CDR2 as YFSETQ. The CDR3 protein is CASSLGQGPAGGYTF. The CDR3 DNA sequence: TGCGCCAGCAGCTTGGGACAGGGGCCAGCGGGCGGCTACACCTTC.

V usage is TRBV30 and J usage is TRBJ1-2, with 7 bases lining up with TRBD1. The CDR3 spans 15 residues. Germline-derived CDR1 and CDR2 are GTSNPN and SVGIG (reference sequence). Trimming took 3 bases from V and 2 from J; bases not matched to a gene: 9. DNA of the CDR3: TGTGCCTGGAGGGGTGGGACAGCTAAGAACTATGGCTACACCTTC. Translation: CAWRGGTAKNYGYTF.

In this sample, this clone turned up a few times. This chain connects TRBV5-6 to TRBJ2-5; D is undetermined. V was trimmed by 0 bases and J by 1 base, leaving 4 bases between them. The CDR3 has 13 residues. CDR1 and CDR2 (germline): SGHDT, YYEEEE. In DNA form, the CDR3 reads TGTGCCAGCAGCTTGGCTCGCCAAGAGACCCAGTACTTC. Translated: CASSLARQETQYF.

V usage is TRBV14 and J usage is TRBJ1-2; no reliable D call. Looked up from germline, CDR1 is SGHDN and CDR2 is FVKESK. V lost 0 bases, J lost 0 bases, and 11 bases lay in between. The CDR3 is 16 residues long. Here the CDR3 reads CASSQDLTSANYGYTF. Written as DNA, the CDR3 is TGTGCCAGCAGCCAAGATCTCACCTCAGCTAACTATGGCTACACCTTC.

This clone was seen a few times. This chain joins TRBV18 and TRBJ2-7, with TRBD1 as a possible D gene (6 bases). The CDR3 length is 13 residues. Germline assignment: CDR1 KGHSH and CDR2 LQKENI. V was trimmed by 5 bases and J by 6 bases, leaving 14 bases between them. DNA for the CDR3: TGTGCCAGCTCATTACAGGGATCGGGCGAGCAGTACTTC. Translated: CASSLQGSGEQYF.

The V and J genes are TRBV11-2 and TRBJ2-3; D gene uncertain. Germline V gene sequence: CDR1 SGHAT, CDR2 FQNNGV. The V end was cut by 2 bases, the J end by 1 base, with 7 bases between. CDR3 length: 14 amino acids. The CDR3 nucleotides read TGTGCCAGCAGCTTAAACAGAGGCACAGATACGCAGTATTTT. Its protein product is CASSLNRGTDTQYF.

The chain employs TRBV19 and TRBJ2-3, with a possible D match to TRBD2 (5 bases). Trimming removed 10 bases at V and 6 bases at J, with 11 bases between. From germline, CDR1 is LNHDA and CDR2 SQIVND (reference sequence). The CDR3 contains 11 residues. Here the CDR3 reads CATGGADTQYF. CDR3 sequence (DNA): TGTGCCACCGGAGGTGCGGATACGCAGTATTTT.

This clone was seen once. The V and J genes are TRBV5-3 and TRBJ1-2; D unresolved. TRBV5-3 is recorded as an ORF, its role being uncertain. The CDR3 runs to 17 residues. The V end lost 2 bases, the J end lost 6 bases, and 23 bases lay between the germline ends. CDR3 bases: TGTGCCAGAAGCTTCCCTGATTTAGACCCGCGGCCAGATGGCTACACCTTC. Its protein is CARSFPDLDPRPDGYTF.

The chain combines TRBV7-6 with TRBJ2-1; D is ambiguous. Germline values: CDR1 SGHVS, CDR2 FNYEAQ. The CDR3 is 16 residues long. V gave up 5 bases and J gave up 0 bases, with 14 bases separating them. The CDR3 sequence: CASSPSQVTSYNEQFF. The CDR3 bases are TGTGCCAGCAGCCCCTCCCAGGTAACCTCCTACAATGAGCAGTTCTTC.

The chain links TRBV2 to TRBJ2-1; 7 bases fit TRBD1. This CDR3 comprises 12 residues. Unmatched junction bases numbered 4, after V lost 6 bases and J lost 8 bases. Germline loops: CDR1 SNHLY, CDR2 FYNNEI. The CDR3: CASSRQGHEQFF. DNA for the CDR3: TGTGCCAGCAGCCGACAGGGCCATGAGCAGTTCTTC.

This chain connects TRBV4-1 to TRBJ1-4, with TRBD1 matching over 7 bases. CDR1 and CDR2 from the germline V gene are MGHRA and YSYEKL. The J segment lost 5 bases and the V segment lost 1 base, leaving 1 base of the junction unmatched. The CDR3 has 14 amino acids. CDR3 bases: TGCGCCAGCAGCCAAGTAGGGGGCAATGAAAAACTGTTTTTT. Amino acids: CASSQVGGNEKLFF.

The chain has TRBV10-3 and TRBJ2-2; possibly TRBD1 for D (6 bases). Germline V gene data show CDR1 as ENHRY and CDR2 as SYGVKD. This CDR3 comprises 14 residues. Trimming took 7 bases from V and 0 from J, leaving 9 bases between them. DNA for the CDR3: TGTGCCATCACTTGGACAGCGAACACCGGGGAGCTGTTTTTT. The encoded protein is CAITWTANTGELFF.

The chain couples TRBV25-1 to TRBJ1-1; D possibly corresponds to TRBD1 (5 bases). Deletions cut 4 bases from V and 8 bases from J, with 14 bases between. Per the germline V gene, CDR1 is MGHDK and CDR2 is SYGVNS. CDR3 length: 13 residues. In nucleotides, the CDR3 is TGTGCCAGCAGTGGAGATTGGGGGTCAGAAGCTTTCTTT. Protein product: CASSGDWGSEAFF.

The chain is built from TRBV9 and TRBJ1-3, with D hard to call. CDR3 size: 17 residues. Germline V CDR1 and CDR2: SGDLS, YYNGEE. The V end lost 1 base, the J end lost 0 bases, and 14 bases lay between the germline ends. This CDR3 is CASSVNLHRHSGNTIYF. CDR3 nucleotides: TGTGCCAGCAGCGTAAATCTCCATCGTCACTCTGGAAACACCATATATTTT.

The chain combines TRBV7-2 with TRBJ2-5, with D perhaps assigned TRBD1 or TRBD2 (5 bases each). The CDR3 sequence is 14 residues long. Deletions cut 4 bases from V and 7 bases from J, with 16 bases between. Per the germline V gene, CDR1 is SGHTA and CDR2 is FQGNSA. The DNA for the CDR3 is TGTGCCAGCAGCTCTGAGGGGTCCGCAAGGACCCAGTACTTC. Protein: CASSSEGSARTQYF.

The chain joins TRBV15 to TRBJ2-2; perhaps TRBD2 as D (6 bases). In germline, CDR1 is LNHNV, CDR2 YYDKDF (reference sequence). This CDR3 contains 16 residues. V lost 1 base and J 2 bases, leaving 11 bases between the germline ends. In DNA, the CDR3 is TGTGCCACCAGCAGAGTACTAGCTTATAACACCGGGGAGCTGTTTTTT. Protein sequence: CATSRVLAYNTGELFF.

The V call is TRBV6-5, the J call TRBJ2-6, with TRBD2 matching over 7 bases. The CDR3 contains 15 residues. V shed 5 bases, J shed 2 bases, and the junction held 3 bases outside the gene matches. Germline loops: CDR1 MNHEY, CDR2 SVGAGI. The CDR3 loop is CASSTGGTGANVLTF. In DNA form, the CDR3 reads TGTGCCAGCAGTACGGGGGGTACTGGGGCCAACGTCCTGACTTTC.

The chain employs TRBV6-5 and TRBJ2-7, with a weak D call TRBD1 (6 bases). Germline values: CDR1 MNHEY, CDR2 SVGAGI. The CDR3 spans 14 residues. The V and J ends lost 10 bases and 0 bases respectively, with 16 bases between them. Here the CDR3 reads CAINRDTSSYEQYF. DNA for the CDR3: TGTGCCATCAACCGGGACACATCCTCCTACGAGCAGTACTTC.

This clone was recorded a few times. V usage is TRBV5-5 and J usage is TRBJ1-1; no reliable D call. The germline V gene has CDR1 SGHKS and CDR2 YYEKEE (reference sequence). Between the trimmed V and J ends, which lost 0 bases and 8 bases, there was a span of 11 bases. The CDR3 totals 13 residues. DNA of the CDR3: TGTGCCAGCAGCTTGGCCCCGTCCGGAGAAGCTTTCTTT. Translating gives CASSLAPSGEAFF. The whole variable domain, filled in from reference TRBV5-5 and TRBJ1-1, reads DAGVTQSPTHLIKTRGQQVTLRCSPISGHKSVSWYQQVLGQGPQFIFQYYEKEERGRGNFPDRFSARQFPNYSSELNVNALLLGDSALYLCASSLAPSGEAFFGQGTRLTVV.

This chain joins TRBV18 and TRBJ1-4; 7 bases are shared with TRBD1. Germline V lookup: CDR1 KGHSH, CDR2 LQKENI. The ends lost 6 bases at V and 8 bases at J; junction bases unmatched: 12. This CDR3 is built from 15 residues. The CDR3 is CASSRTGTVGEKLFF. As DNA, the CDR3 is TGTGCCAGCTCTCGAACCGGGACAGTAGGAGAAAAACTGTTTTTT.

This clone turned up a few times. CDR3 residues: CASNRVNYGYTF. The CDR3, as DNA: TGTGCCAGCAACCGGGTTAACTATGGCTACACCTTC. This chain connects TRBV11-3 to TRBJ1-2; D unclear. V dropped 7 bases and J dropped 1 base, with 7 bases sitting between them. The CDR3 runs to 12 residues. Germline CDR1 reads SGHNT; CDR2 reads YENEEA.

V gene TRBV6-5 combines with J gene TRBJ1-4, with D unclear. Per the germline V gene, CDR1 is MNHEY and CDR2 is SVGAGI. V lost 4 bases and J 6 bases, leaving 15 bases between the germline ends. There are 15 residues in the CDR3. CDR3 sequence reads: CASSSKGLWDEKLFF. In nucleotides, the CDR3 is TGTGCCAGCAGTTCCAAGGGTCTGTGGGATGAAAAACTGTTTTTT.

The chain recombines TRBV9 with TRBJ1-1; 9 nucleotides align to TRBD1. V trimming: 3 bases; J trimming: 5 bases; junction bases outside the gene matches: 5. CDR1 and CDR2 from the germline V gene are SGDLS and YYNGEE. The CDR3 consists of 14 residues. The CDR3 coding sequence is TGTGCCAGCAGCGGGACAGGGGTTGGGACTGAAGCTTTCTTT. Translation gives CASSGTGVGTEAFF.

The chain has TRBV21-1 and TRBJ1-1; the table names TRBD1, a call not compared with the DNA. TRBV21-1 is marked as a pseudogene. The CDR3 length is 17 residues. CDR3 bases: TGTGCCAGCAGCAAAGCGCTTCGACAGGGGGTCAGCACTGAAGCTTTCTTT. Protein sequence: CASSKALRQGVSTEAFF.

The chain is built from TRBV28 and TRBJ1-1; maybe TRBD1 (5 bases). CDR1 is MDHEN, CDR2 SYDVKM, per germline. CDR3 length equals 14 residues. The V end was cut by 8 bases, the J end by 6 bases, with 19 bases between. The CDR3 DNA reads as TGTGCCAGCTGCTTGGGCCCCGCGGGGGCTGAAGCTTTCTTT. Translating it yields CASCLGPAGAEAFF.

The rearrangement links TRBV2 to TRBJ1-1; 8 bases are a match to TRBD1. Germline loops: CDR1 SNHLY, CDR2 FYNNEI. This CDR3 has 14 amino acids. V lost 6 bases to trimming and J lost 0 bases; unmatched junction nucleotides: 3. The CDR3 nucleotides are TGTGCCAGCAGGTCACAGGGGGTGAACACTGAAGCTTTCTTT. It yields the protein CASRSQGVNTEAFF.

The V call is TRBV6-6, the J call TRBJ2-3, with D hard to call. V was cut by 6 bases and J by 1 base, with 8 bases left in between. Germline-derived CDR1 and CDR2 are MNHNY and SVGAGI (reference sequence). CDR3 size: 13 residues. This chain's CDR3 is CASSLPGTDTQYF. CDR3 in DNA: TGTGCCAGCAGCTTGCCCGGCACAGATACGCAGTATTTT.

The chain joins TRBV19 to TRBJ1-6, with unresolved D. Germline values: CDR1 LNHDA, CDR2 SQIVND (reference sequence). This CDR3 has 15 residues. Trimming stripped 3 bases from V and 8 bases from J, with 14 bases between. The CDR3 spells CASSIGEVWHSPLHF. CDR3 sequence (DNA): TGTGCCAGTAGTATCGGGGAAGTCTGGCATTCACCCCTCCACTTT.